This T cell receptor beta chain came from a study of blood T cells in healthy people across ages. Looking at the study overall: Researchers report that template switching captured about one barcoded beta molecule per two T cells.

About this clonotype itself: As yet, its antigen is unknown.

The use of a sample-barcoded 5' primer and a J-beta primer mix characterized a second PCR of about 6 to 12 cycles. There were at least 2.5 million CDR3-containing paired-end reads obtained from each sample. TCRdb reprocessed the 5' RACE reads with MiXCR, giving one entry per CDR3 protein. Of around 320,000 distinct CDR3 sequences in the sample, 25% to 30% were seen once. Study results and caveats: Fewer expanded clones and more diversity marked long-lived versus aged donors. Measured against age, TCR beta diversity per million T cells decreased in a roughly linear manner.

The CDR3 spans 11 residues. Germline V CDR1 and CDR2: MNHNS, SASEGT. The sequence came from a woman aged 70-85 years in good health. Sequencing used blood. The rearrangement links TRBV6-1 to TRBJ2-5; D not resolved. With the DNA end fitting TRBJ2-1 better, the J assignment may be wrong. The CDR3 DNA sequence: TGTGCCAGTGCGCCACTCGGTGAGCAGTTCTTC. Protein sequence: CASAPLGEQFF.